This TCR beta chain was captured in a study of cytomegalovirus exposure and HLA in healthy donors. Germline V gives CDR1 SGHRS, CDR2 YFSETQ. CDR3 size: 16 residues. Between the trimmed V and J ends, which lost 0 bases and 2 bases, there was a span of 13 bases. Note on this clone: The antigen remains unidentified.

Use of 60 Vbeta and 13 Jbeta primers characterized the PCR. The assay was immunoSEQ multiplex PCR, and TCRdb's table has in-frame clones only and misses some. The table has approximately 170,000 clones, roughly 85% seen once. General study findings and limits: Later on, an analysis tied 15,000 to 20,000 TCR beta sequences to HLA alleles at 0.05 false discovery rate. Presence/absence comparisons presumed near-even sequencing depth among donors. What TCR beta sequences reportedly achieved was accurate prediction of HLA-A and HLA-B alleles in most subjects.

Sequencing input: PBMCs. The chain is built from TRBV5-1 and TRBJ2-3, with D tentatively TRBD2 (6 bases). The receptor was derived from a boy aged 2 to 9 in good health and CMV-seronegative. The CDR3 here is CASSLGDSPLTDTQYF. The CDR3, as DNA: TGCGCCAGCAGCTTGGGGGACTCCCCTCTCACAGATACGCAGTATTTT.